The clone carrying this TCR beta chain came up once. This record belongs to a study of blood T cell repertoires in COVID-19. Germline CDR1 LGHDT, CDR2 YNNKEL (reference sequence). Losses at the gene ends were 1 base for V and 6 bases for J; bases not matched to a gene: 4. This CDR3 comprises 14 residues. Original processing methods: Amplification with reference gene primers provided the estimates of nucleated cell counts. The table came from immunoSEQ multiplex PCR; TCRdb's copy has only in-frame clones and leaves some out. V and J calls and clone size follow that table, whereas D and trimming were derived from the DNA. The sample gives approximately 280,000 clones, 75% to 90% of which show up once; 2.2% is in the top ten.

The chain is built from TRBV3-1 (or the pseudogene TRBV3-2) and TRBJ1-2; 8 bases are shared with TRBD1. The origin of this receptor is a man aged 50-60 years with acute or convalescent COVID-19. Sequencing was performed on peripheral blood. This CDR3 is CASSQGQGTDGYTF. The CDR3 nucleotides are TGTGCCAGCAGCCAAGGACAGGGGACGGATGGCTACACCTTC.